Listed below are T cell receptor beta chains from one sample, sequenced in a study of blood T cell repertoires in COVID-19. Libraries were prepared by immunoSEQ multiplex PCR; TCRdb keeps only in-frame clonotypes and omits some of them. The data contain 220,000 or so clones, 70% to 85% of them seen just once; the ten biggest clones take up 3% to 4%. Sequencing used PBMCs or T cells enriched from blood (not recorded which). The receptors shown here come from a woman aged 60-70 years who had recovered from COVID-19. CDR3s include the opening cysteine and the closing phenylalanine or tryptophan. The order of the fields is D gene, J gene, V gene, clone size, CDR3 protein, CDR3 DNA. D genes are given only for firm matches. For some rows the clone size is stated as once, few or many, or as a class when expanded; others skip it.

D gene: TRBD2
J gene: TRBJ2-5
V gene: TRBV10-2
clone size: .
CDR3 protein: CASSESFYLAGETQYF
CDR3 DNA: TGCGCCAGCAGTGAGTCTTTTTATCTAGCGGGGGAGACCCAGTACTTC

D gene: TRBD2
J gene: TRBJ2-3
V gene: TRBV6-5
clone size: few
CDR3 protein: CASRPLGLAGDTQYF
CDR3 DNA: TGTGCCAGCAGGCCCCTGGGACTAGCAGGGGATACGCAGTATTTT

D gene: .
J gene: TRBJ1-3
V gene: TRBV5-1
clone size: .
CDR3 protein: CASSLARGSGNTIYF
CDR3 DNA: TGCGCCAGCAGCTTGGCCAGGGGCTCTGGAAACACCATATATTTT

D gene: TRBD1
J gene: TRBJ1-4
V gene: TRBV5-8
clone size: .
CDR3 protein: CASSLGGRDSEKLFF
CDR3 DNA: TGTGCCAGCAGCTTGGGGGGACGGGACAGTGAAAAACTGTTTTTT

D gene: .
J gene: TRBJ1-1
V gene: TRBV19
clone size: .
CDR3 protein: CASKAGALNTEAFF
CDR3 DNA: TGTGCCAGTAAGGCAGGGGCATTGAACACTGAAGCTTTCTTT

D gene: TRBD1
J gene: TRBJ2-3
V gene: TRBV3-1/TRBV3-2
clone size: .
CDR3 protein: CASSHEGAFTDTQYF
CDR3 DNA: TGTGCCAGCAGCCATGAGGGGGCTTTCACAGATACGCAGTATTTT

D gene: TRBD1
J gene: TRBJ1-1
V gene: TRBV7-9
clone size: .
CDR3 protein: CASTTDRDTEAFF
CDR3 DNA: TGTGCCAGCACCACGGACAGGGACACTGAAGCTTTCTTT

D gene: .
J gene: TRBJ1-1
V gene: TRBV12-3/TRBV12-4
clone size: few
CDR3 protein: CASSSTGNTEAFF
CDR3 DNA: TGTGCCAGCAGTTCGACAGGGAACACTGAAGCTTTCTTT

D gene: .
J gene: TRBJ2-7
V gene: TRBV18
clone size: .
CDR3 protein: CASSRDSRSYEQYF
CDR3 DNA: TGTGCCAGCTCCCGGGACTCAAGGTCCTACGAGCAGTACTTC

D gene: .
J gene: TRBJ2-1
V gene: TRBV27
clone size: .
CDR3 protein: CASSLQDTYNEQFF
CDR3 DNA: TGTGCCAGCAGTTTACAAGACACCTACAATGAGCAGTTCTTC

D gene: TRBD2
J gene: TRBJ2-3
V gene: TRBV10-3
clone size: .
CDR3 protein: CAISVSASGGVGDTQYF
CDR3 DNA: TGTGCCATCAGTGTGAGTGCTAGCGGGGGAGTCGGAGATACGCAGTATTTT

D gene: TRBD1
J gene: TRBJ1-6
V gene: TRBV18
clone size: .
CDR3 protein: CASSLDRVSPLHF
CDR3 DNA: TGTGCCAGCTCACTGGACAGGGTTTCACCCCTCCACTTT

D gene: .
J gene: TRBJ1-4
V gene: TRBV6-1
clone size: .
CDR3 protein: CASSDKNSHEKLFF
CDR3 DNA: TGTGCCAGCAGTGATAAAAACAGTCATGAAAAACTGTTTTTT

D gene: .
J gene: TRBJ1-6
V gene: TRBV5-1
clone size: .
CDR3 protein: CASSLSGRPLHF
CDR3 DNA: TGCGCCAGCAGCTTGAGCGGTCGACCCCTCCACTTT

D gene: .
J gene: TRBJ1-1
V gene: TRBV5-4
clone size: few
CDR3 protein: CASSSDSEAFF
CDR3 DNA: TGTGCCAGCAGCTCGGACAGTGAAGCTTTCTTT